This is a list of T cell receptor beta chains from one sample in a study of blood T cells in healthy people across ages. TCRdb analysed the 5' RACE reads with MiXCR anew, one entry per CDR3 protein. This table holds more than 1.4 million distinct CDR3 sequences, approximately 40% found once. The sequenced sample was blood. These TCRs come from a woman between 18 and 30 years old in good health. The conserved cysteine and the conserved F or W are not part of the CDR3 here. Clone size is shown for a subset of rows, as once, few, many or a class of expanded clone.

SVGGREIGETNEKLF TRBJ1-4 15 few TRBV29-1
ASSDPRAQGLNQPQH TRBJ1-5 15 NA TRBV9
SVPGQGMYEQY TRBJ2-7 11 many TRBV29-1
SAVWQGANEKLF TRBJ1-4 12 NA TRBV20-1
ASSFSGDSYNEQY TRBJ2-7 13 NA TRBV5-5
ASSFESYEQY TRBJ2-7 10 many TRBV3-1
ASSLPGKNTEAF TRBJ1-1 12 few TRBV7-2
ASSLVGAGRDTQY TRBJ2-3 13 few TRBV12-3/TRBV12-4
ASSLDTPRGTKTQY TRBJ2-5 14 NA TRBV7-2
AIRSPDNTEAF TRBJ1-1 11 NA TRBV10-3
ASTRRNDYEQY TRBJ2-7 11 NA TRBV12-3/TRBV12-4
ASSPQGSHQPQH TRBJ1-5 12 few TRBV7-9
ASHRTGDTYNEQF TRBJ2-1 13 NA TRBV6-2/TRBV6-3
ASSLFSGGRGSNQPQH TRBJ1-5 16 NA TRBV28
ASSPFSGAPYNEQF TRBJ2-1 14 NA TRBV27
ASSFSLTPHVLNEQF TRBJ2-1 15 NA TRBV12-3/TRBV12-4
ASGWADFYEQY TRBJ2-7 11 NA TRBV11-2
ASSSGLAGWADTQY TRBJ2-3 14 few TRBV7-8
ASSQSEQGRSYNEQF TRBJ2-1 15 NA TRBV14
AWSVTGGGRYRQF TRBJ2-1 13 NA TRBV30
ASSPRPGDGYEQY TRBJ2-7 13 NA TRBV7-3
ASIPGGLAGDQNEQF TRBJ2-1 15 NA TRBV7-9
ASSLAPGQPTKQY TRBJ2-7 13 NA TRBV27
VSSLRTSGGDEQY TRBJ2-7 13 NA TRBV11-2
ASRRLAGETQY TRBJ2-5 11 NA TRBV12-3/TRBV12-4
ASSQGNEAF TRBJ1-1 9 NA TRBV6-5
ASQTSGGGYNEQF TRBJ2-1 13 NA TRBV5-1
ASTLSLRGTHIYGYT TRBJ1-2 15 NA TRBV27
ASSQSTGRGGETQY TRBJ2-5 14 few TRBV5-1
ASSESGAGQYGYT TRBJ1-2 13 few TRBV2
SVLRESYNEQF TRBJ2-1 11 many TRBV29-1
ASSPQPPGTSGSTMDTQY TRBJ2-3 18 NA TRBV7-2
ASRPSPETQY TRBJ2-5 10 few TRBV2
ASTGGQLWNEQY TRBJ2-7 12 NA TRBV28
ASSSAGGGYNEQF TRBJ2-1 13 few TRBV6-2/TRBV6-3
ASSQETEGLEETQY TRBJ2-5 14 NA TRBV4-3
ASSPDLGIQETQY TRBJ2-5 13 NA TRBV18
ASSLTSEYTDTQY TRBJ2-3 13 few TRBV5-1
ASSLAAGETQY TRBJ2-5 11 NA TRBV5-1
ASSELEVWNSYGYT TRBJ1-2 14 NA TRBV25-1
ASSARGLYNEQF TRBJ2-1 12 few TRBV2
ASSLSNNEKLF TRBJ1-4 11 once TRBV7-9
ATSRDGGIQGPLH TRBJ1-6 13 NA TRBV15
SVELQGSAGELF TRBJ2-2 12 NA TRBV29-1
SARAWRATSYEQY NA 13 NA TRBV20-1
ASSQPWTGKVTDTQY TRBJ2-3 15 NA TRBV4-1
SVEGSGSPYEQY TRBJ2-7 12 NA TRBV29-1
ASKKGGDTEAF TRBJ1-1 11 NA TRBV28
AGRFGRDLYEQY TRBJ2-7 12 once TRBV6-1
SVGASRAKPQETQY TRBJ2-5 14 few TRBV29-1
ASSVAGTNTGELF TRBJ2-2 13 NA TRBV28
ATRASGISSTDTQY TRBJ2-3 14 NA TRBV10-3
ASSFQGIYTDTQY TRBJ2-3 13 NA TRBV3-1
ASSPGTEGYGYT TRBJ1-2 12 NA TRBV7-9
ASRLLTSGPTDTQY TRBJ2-3 14 NA TRBV5-1